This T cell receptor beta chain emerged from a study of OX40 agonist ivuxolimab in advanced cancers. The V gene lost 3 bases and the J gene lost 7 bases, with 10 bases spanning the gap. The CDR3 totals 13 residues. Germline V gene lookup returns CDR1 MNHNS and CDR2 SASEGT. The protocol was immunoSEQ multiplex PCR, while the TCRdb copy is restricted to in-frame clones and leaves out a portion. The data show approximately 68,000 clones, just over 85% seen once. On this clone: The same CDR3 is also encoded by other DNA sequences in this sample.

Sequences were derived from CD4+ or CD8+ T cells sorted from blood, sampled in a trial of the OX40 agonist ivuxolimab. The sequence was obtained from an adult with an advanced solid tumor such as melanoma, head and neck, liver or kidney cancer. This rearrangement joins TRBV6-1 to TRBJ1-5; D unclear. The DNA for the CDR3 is TGTGCCAGCAGTGAGTTGAGGAGGCAGCCCCAGCATTTT. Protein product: CASSELRRQPQHF.